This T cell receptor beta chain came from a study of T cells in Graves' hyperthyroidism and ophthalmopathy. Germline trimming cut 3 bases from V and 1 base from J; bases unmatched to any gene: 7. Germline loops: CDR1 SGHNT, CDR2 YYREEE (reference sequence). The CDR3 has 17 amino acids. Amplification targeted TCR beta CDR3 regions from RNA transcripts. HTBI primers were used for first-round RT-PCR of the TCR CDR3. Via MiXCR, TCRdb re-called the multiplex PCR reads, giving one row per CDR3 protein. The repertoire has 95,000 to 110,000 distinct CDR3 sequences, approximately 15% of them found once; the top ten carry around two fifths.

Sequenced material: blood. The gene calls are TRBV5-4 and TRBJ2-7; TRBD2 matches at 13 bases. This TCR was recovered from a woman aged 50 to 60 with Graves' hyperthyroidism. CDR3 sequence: CASSSGGLAGISYEQYF. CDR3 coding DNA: TGTGCCAGCAGCTCGGGGGGACTAGCGGGGATTTCCTACGAGCAGTACTTC.